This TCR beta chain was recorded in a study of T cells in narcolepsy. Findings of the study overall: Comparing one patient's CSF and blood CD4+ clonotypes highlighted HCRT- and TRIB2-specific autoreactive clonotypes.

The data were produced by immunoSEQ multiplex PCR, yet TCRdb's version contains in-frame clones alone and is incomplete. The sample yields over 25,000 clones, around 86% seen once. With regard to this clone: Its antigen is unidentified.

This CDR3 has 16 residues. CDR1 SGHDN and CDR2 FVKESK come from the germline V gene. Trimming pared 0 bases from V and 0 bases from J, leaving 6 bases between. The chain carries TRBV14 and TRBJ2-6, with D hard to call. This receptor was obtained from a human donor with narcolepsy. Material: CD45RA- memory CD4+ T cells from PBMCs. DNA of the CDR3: TGTGCCAGCAGCCAAGATCTCGTCTCTGGGGCCAACGTCCTGACTTTC. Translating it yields CASSQDLVSGANVLTF.